A single sample gave rise to the 6 T cell receptor beta chains below, sequenced in a study of response to subunit inactivated influenza vaccine (dated by TCRdb to between 2017 and 2018). Library generation was performed with RT-PCR. Sequencing took place on an Illumina HiSeq 2500. The public sequencing data were trimmed at Q25 with fastp and processed into clonotypes with MiXCR by TCRdb, which kept only in-frame beta chains. Here each entry gathers all rows of one CDR3 protein and keeps the most common genes and DNA. The table for this sample lists just under 550,000 distinct CDR3 sequences; around 25% of them were counted only once. The ten largest clones represent approximately 3% of the sample. The same data also went into a second study, on T cells expressing NK-cell markers. From that second study: TCR beta cDNA libraries were made by 5'RACE template switching that added a universal primer site and unique molecular identifiers.

This material consisted of CD4+ T cells sorted from PBMCs, taken 11 to 12 days after vaccination. These receptors originate from a man aged 50 to 60 who received an inactivated influenza vaccine. Donor details come from another sample of the same person, matched by shared clones.

This clonotype was recorded a few times. The chain is built from TRBV6-5 and TRBJ2-5; D may be TRBD1 (6 bases). Looked up from germline, CDR1 is MNHEY and CDR2 is SVGAGI. The CDR3 consists of 15 residues. The V end was cut by 0 bases, the J end by 5 bases, with 13 bases between. As DNA, the CDR3 is TGTGCCAGCAGTTACTCGCCCAGGGGATCGGAGACCCAGTACTTC. It is translated as CASSYSPRGSETQYF.

The V gene is TRBV29-1, the J gene TRBJ2-7; 13 bases are shared with TRBD2. Trimming removed 4 bases from V and 5 bases from J; junction bases left unmatched: 8. CDR3 length: 15 amino acids. Germline V gene lookup returns CDR1 SQVTM and CDR2 ANQGSEA. The CDR3 loop is CSVAPGLAGSHEQYF. The CDR3 DNA reads TGCAGCGTTGCCCCGGGACTAGCGGGATCCCACGAGCAGTACTTC.

This clonotype was seen a handful of times. The genes are TRBV6-4 and TRBJ1-5; D call uncertain. This CDR3 is 14 amino acids long. CDR1 is MRHNA and CDR2 is SNTAGT in the germline V gene. The V end was cut by 8 bases, the J end by 0 bases, with 11 bases between. The CDR3 loop is CASSRLDSNQPQHF. The CDR3 DNA reads as TGTGCCAGCTCCCGACTCGATAGCAATCAGCCCCAGCATTTT.

Only a few counts were recorded for this clonotype. V usage is TRBV20-1 and J usage is TRBJ2-3; D call uncertain. The CDR3 is 14 residues long. V was cut by 6 bases and J by 3 bases, with 16 bases left in between. Germline assignment: CDR1 DFQATT and CDR2 SNEGSKA (reference sequence). The CDR3 DNA reads as TGCAGTGCCTTCCCTCCCGTTCAGACAGATACGCAGTATTTT. This encodes CSAFPPVQTDTQYF.

This chain connects TRBV20-1 to TRBJ2-5; no clear D. Germline assignment: CDR1 DFQATT and CDR2 SNEGSKA (reference sequence). Trimming took off 1 base at V and 5 bases at J, with 8 bases between the two ends. The CDR3 contains 12 residues. The CDR3 bases are TGCAGTGCTAGAGCGCCGGAGGAGACCCAGTACTTC. Translation gives CSARAPEETQYF.

The chain has TRBV6-5 and TRBJ2-5; the D is unclear. Trimming took 2 bases from V and 1 from J, leaving 8 bases between them. In germline, CDR1 is MNHEY, CDR2 SVGAGI. This CDR3 has 14 amino acids. This CDR3 reads CASSYLYSQETQYF. The CDR3 DNA reads TGTGCCAGCAGTTACCTATACTCCCAAGAGACCCAGTACTTC.